This TCR beta chain derives from a study of T cells after yellow fever vaccination. Study-wide results and caveats: Post-booster reappearance was seen for most primary-vaccination clones (just under 97% CD4, 88% CD8).

With regard to this clonotype: The antigen remains unidentified.

TCRdb re-called the 5' RACE reads through MiXCR, storing one row per CDR3 protein. Among around 320,000 distinct CDR3 sequences listed, 3.5% to 4.5% were seen once. The CDR3 loop spans 17 amino acids. CDR1 is SGHAT, CDR2 FQNNGV, per germline. V was clipped by 1 base and J by 5 bases; unmatched bases: 12. The sequence derives from a man aged 18 to 30 who received the YFV17D yellow fever vaccine. The chain uses TRBV11-2 and TRBJ2-7; 9 positions match TRBD1. The specimen comprised PBMCs, sampled 15 days after the yellow fever booster vaccination. In nucleotides, the CDR3 is TGTGCCAGCAGCTTAGTCCCGGGACAGGGCACTATTGACGAGCAGTACTTC. Amino acids: CASSLVPGQGTIDEQYF.